Given below is one TCR beta chain in context. Using immunoSEQ multiplex PCR, the repertoire was profiled, and TCRdb retains in-frame clones only, with some absent. The sample includes fewer than 30,000 clones, 80% to 85% of them seen just once. The source of the sample is a study of stem cell transplantation in POMP-related autoinflammatory disease. Trimming removed 2 bases from V and 1 base from J, with 12 bases in between. The CDR3 spans 16 residues. Germline V gene data show CDR1 as MNHEY and CDR2 as SVGAGI. The clonotype comes from a human donor with POMP-related autoinflammation and immune dysregulation (PRAID). This chain connects TRBV6-5 to TRBJ2-1, with a weak D call TRBD1 (5 bases). The sample here was CD4+ T cells from PBMCs, taken before stem cell transplantation. The CDR3 DNA follows: TGTGCCAGCAGTTACGGGGCCGACCTGTCCTACAATGAGCAGTTCTTC. The encoded protein is CASSYGADLSYNEQFF.